These 14 T cell receptor beta chains came from one sample sequenced in a study of identical twins. TCRdb reprocessed the 5' RACE reads with MiXCR, giving one entry per CDR3 protein. Of roughly 280,000 distinct CDR3 sequences in the sample, less than 9.5% were seen once. These data also formed part of another study, on yellow fever vaccine responses in identical twins.

The sample consisted of CD8+ T cells sorted from blood. The receptors originated from a woman under 30 in good health.

This clonotype has ten or more counts. The CDR3 protein is CASSPLVRGDYNEQFF. DNA for the CDR3: TGCGCCAGCAGCCCCCTCGTTCGGGGGGACTACAATGAGCAGTTCTTC. V is TRBV4-3 and J is TRBJ2-1, with 7 bases identical to TRBD2. The germline CDR1 and CDR2 sequences are LGHNA and YSLEER. The CDR3 spans 16 residues. Trimming at V came to 4 bases and at J to 3 bases, leaving 9 bases not matched to a gene.

The J gene is TRBJ1-2, the V gene TRBV29-1; tentatively, D is TRBD1 (5 bases). The CDR3 totals 12 residues. Germline loops: CDR1 SQVTM, CDR2 ANQGSEA. The V and J ends lost 6 bases and 4 bases respectively, with 12 bases between them. The CDR3 protein is CSVLGGVYGYTF. The CDR3 region has the DNA TGCAGCGTCCTCGGGGGGGTCTATGGCTACACCTTC.

This chain uses TRBV2 with TRBJ2-2; no clear D gene. The length of the CDR3 is 13 residues. Germline assignment: CDR1 SNHLY and CDR2 FYNNEI. Trimming pared 7 bases from V and 2 bases from J, leaving 8 bases between. The CDR3 here is CASTVVNTGELFF. The CDR3, as DNA: TGTGCCAGCACAGTGGTCAACACCGGGGAGCTGTTTTTT.

V usage is TRBV2 and J usage is TRBJ1-5; D perhaps matches TRBD1 (5 bases). From germline, CDR1 is SNHLY and CDR2 FYNNEI. V lost 6 bases and J lost 5, with 14 bases in between. The CDR3 is 14 residues long. The DNA for the CDR3 is TGTGCCAGCAGGAGGGGCGTTGGTGATCAGCCCCAGCATTTT. It encodes CASRRGVGDQPQHF.

This clonotype occurred many times. The chain recombines TRBV7-6 with TRBJ2-7; D gene ambiguous. Germline-derived CDR1 and CDR2 are SGHVS and FNYEAQ. Trimming shortened V by 5 bases and J by 2 bases, and 13 bases separated the two germline ends. CDR3 length equals 14 residues. The chain's CDR3 is CASSLEDRAYEQYF. The DNA of the CDR3 is TGTGCCAGCAGCCTAGAAGACCGCGCCTACGAGCAGTACTTC. Using reference TRBV7-6 and TRBJ2-7 for the parts outside the CDR3, the full variable domain is GAGVSQSPRYKVTKRGQDVALRCDPISGHVSLYWYRQALGQGPEFLTYFNYEAQQDKSGLPNDRFSAERPEGSISTLTIQRTEQRDSAMYRCASSLEDRAYEQYFGPGTRLTVT.

The J gene is TRBJ2-7, the V gene TRBV19; 7 bases fit TRBD1. There are 13 residues in the CDR3. V trimming: 1 base; J trimming: 3 bases; junction bases outside the gene matches: 0. Germline assignment: CDR1 LNHDA and CDR2 SQIVND (reference sequence). Here the CDR3 DNA reads TGTGCCAGTAGTATAGCAGGGGGCTACGAGCAGTACTTC. This sequence encodes CASSIAGGYEQYF.

Only a few counts were recorded for this clonotype. This CDR3 is CAIRPTDRVGFGEQYF. The CDR3 nucleotides read TGTGCCATCAGGCCCACGGACAGGGTGGGGTTCGGGGAGCAGTACTTC. The chain recombines TRBV10-3 with TRBJ2-7; TRBD1 agrees at 8 bases. The V gene's germline CDR1 is ENHRY and CDR2 SYGVKD. The CDR3 sequence is 16 residues long. J was trimmed by 7 bases and V by 6 bases; bases with no gene match: 17.

The genes are TRBV7-8 and TRBJ2-1; 7 nucleotides match TRBD2. This CDR3 spans 15 amino acids. The V gene's germline CDR1 is SGHVS and CDR2 FQNEAQ. Germline trimming cut 5 bases from V and 5 bases from J; bases unmatched to any gene: 9. The CDR3 loop reads CASSPHLAVDNEQFF. The CDR3 bases are TGTGCCAGCAGCCCCCACCTAGCGGTCGACAATGAGCAGTTCTTC.

The chain is built from TRBV20-1 and TRBJ2-1; D ambiguous. From germline, CDR1 is DFQATT and CDR2 SNEGSKA (reference sequence). The CDR3 runs to 13 residues. V lost 0 bases, J lost 5 bases, and 8 bases lay in between. CDR3 in DNA: TGCAGTGCTAGAGATTCGCAGGACAATGAGCAGTTCTTC. Its translation is CSARDSQDNEQFF.

This clonotype was counted at least ten times. J is TRBJ2-7 and V is TRBV20-1, with 7 bases that match TRBD2. Germline CDR1 reads DFQATT; CDR2 reads SNEGSKA (reference sequence). The trim removed 6 bases at V and 2 bases at J, leaving 10 bases unmatched. The CDR3 has 14 amino acids. CDR3 bases: TGCAGTGCCAACCTAGCGGACCGGACCTACGAGCAGTACTTC. Its protein is CSANLADRTYEQYF.

The chain couples TRBV28 to TRBJ2-5; D is perhaps TRBD1 (6 bases). There are 13 residues in the CDR3. Germline V gene sequence: CDR1 MDHEN, CDR2 SYDVKM. Trimming took 6 bases from V and 2 from J, leaving 10 bases between them. The CDR3 sequence: CASSRDKQETQYF. The CDR3 DNA reads as TGTGCCAGCAGCCGGGACAAGCAAGAGACCCAGTACTTC.

This clonotype has more than one count but fewer than ten. The rearrangement joins TRBV20-1 to TRBJ2-7; D gene uncertain. Looked up from germline, CDR1 is DFQATT and CDR2 is SNEGSKA (reference sequence). Trimming cost V 5 bases and J 0 bases, with 11 bases left between them. The CDR3 is 13 amino acids. CDR3 coding DNA: TGCAGTGCTCGGAAGGCAGACTCCTACGAGCAGTACTTC. It specifies CSARKADSYEQYF.

J is TRBJ2-5 and V is TRBV12-3 or TRBV12-4; D ambiguous. Trimming removed 7 bases from V and 5 bases from J, with 17 bases in between. The CDR3 is made up of 14 amino acids. DNA of the CDR3: TGTGCCAGCACAGAAGTCTCCTCGAGGGAGACCCAGTACTTC. Its translation is CASTEVSSRETQYF.

This sequence joins TRBV20-1 and TRBJ2-3; 12 positions agree with TRBD2. The junction had 7 bases not matched to a gene; V was cut back by 5 bases and J by 4 bases. The CDR3 runs 15 residues. Per the germline V gene, CDR1 is DFQATT and CDR2 is SNEGSKA (reference sequence). In nucleotides, the CDR3 is TGCAGTGCTGTAACTCTAGCGGGGGGGCCAGATACGCAGTATTTT. Encoded protein: CSAVTLAGGPDTQYF.